Listed below are T cell receptor beta chains from one sample, sequenced in a study of cytomegalovirus exposure and HLA in healthy donors. The repertoire was sequenced with immunoSEQ multiplex PCR; TCRdb's copy has only in-frame clones and lacks some. The profile covers some 130,000 clones, with around 84% appearing a single time and roughly 3.3% taken by the ten largest. Sample: PBMCs. The receptor set was obtained from a woman in her twenties or thirties in good health and CMV-seropositive. CDR3s include the opening cysteine and the closing phenylalanine or tryptophan. A D gene is named only where the DNA matches it firmly. Where a row states a size, it is once, few, many or the class of an expanded clone; other rows omit it.

.	TRBJ1-2	.	TRBV20-1	TGCAGTGCTAGAGACGTGGACAGCCTGACCTTC	CSARDVDSLTF
.	TRBJ2-1	TRBD2	TRBV7-9	TGTGCCAGCAGCTTAGTAGCGGGGGGGACTGAGCAGTTCTTC	CASSLVAGGTEQFF
.	TRBJ2-2	.	TRBV5-1	TGCGCCAGCAGCTTCAGGGCGCGGGATACCGGGGAGCTGTTTTTT	CASSFRARDTGELFF
.	TRBJ2-5	TRBD2	TRBV7-2	TGTGCCAGCAGCTTACTAGCGGGGGTAGAGACCCAGTACTTC	CASSLLAGVETQYF
.	TRBJ1-5	.	TRBV5-6	TGTGCCAGCAGCTCCCGGGACGGGAGGCAGCCCCAGCATTTT	CASSSRDGRQPQHF
.	TRBJ1-1	TRBD1	TRBV6-6	TGTGCCAGCAGTTGGGGACAGGGGGACGCTGAAGCTTTCTTT	CASSWGQGDAEAFF
.	TRBJ1-2	.	TRBV5-6	TGTGCCAGCAGCTTGCGGGGGGCCGGGTATGGCTACACCTTC	CASSLRGAGYGYTF
.	TRBJ2-7	.	TRBV5-1	TGCGCCAGCAGCTTGGCCTATGTAGGGAGCTCCTACGAGCAGTACTTC	CASSLAYVGSSYEQYF
.	TRBJ2-7	TRBD2	TRBV19	TGTGCCAGTAGTATATCGGGGGGATTCACCTACGAGCAGTACTTC	CASSISGGFTYEQYF
.	TRBJ2-2	TRBD2	TRBV5-1	TGCGCCAGCACGTCCGCGGGGGGTCTTGCCGGGGAGCTGTTTTTT	CASTSAGGLAGELFF
.	TRBJ2-2	.	TRBV6-6	TGTGCCAGCAGTTCCCAAGGCGGGTACACCGGGGAGCTGTTTTTT	CASSSQGGYTGELFF
.	TRBJ1-4	.	TRBV29-1	TGCAGCGTACTTCAGAGGCCCGGGGATGAAAAACTGTTTTTT	CSVLQRPGDEKLFF
.	TRBJ2-3	TRBD2	TRBV11-2	TGTGCCAGCAGCCTTATAGCGGGGAGCACAGATACGCAGTATTTT	CASSLIAGSTDTQYF
.	TRBJ2-1	TRBD2	TRBV7-9	TGTGCCAGCACCCCGTCGTCCGAGCGGGGGCCCGAAGCGGAGCAGTTCTTC	CASTPSSERGPEAEQFF
once	TRBJ2-7	TRBD1	TRBV5-1	TGCGCCAGCAGCTTGGCCGGGACAGGAGAAGTCTACGAGCAGTACTTC	CASSLAGTGEVYEQYF
few	TRBJ1-5	TRBD1	TRBV6-1	TGTGCCAGCAGTGACCGAGCGACAGGGGGTTATCAGCCCCAGCATTTT	CASSDRATGGYQPQHF
few	TRBJ2-1	.	TRBV29-1	.	CSAGGPGKTMSSSSNEQFF
.	TRBJ2-2	.	TRBV5-4	TGTGCCAGCAGCTTGCGGTTCGGGACAACGAACACCGGGGAGCTGTTTTTT	CASSLRFGTTNTGELFF
.	TRBJ1-2	.	TRBV2	TGTGCCAGCACCTCGGACAGCAACTCTTACTACGGCTACACCTTC	CASTSDSNSYYGYTF
.	TRBJ2-7	.	TRBV5-6	TGTGCCAGCAGCTGGGGACAAGCTGGAGAGCAGTACTTC	CASSWGQAGEQYF
.	TRBJ2-2	.	TRBV7-2	TGTGCCAGCAGCTTAGCCCGGTACGGGGAGCTGTTTTTT	CASSLARYGELFF
few	TRBJ2-1	.	TRBV27	TGTGCCAGCAGAAGGACTTGGGGCAATGAGCAGTTCTTC	CASRRTWGNEQFF
.	TRBJ1-1	.	TRBV6-1	TGTGCCAGCGGGACATTTGAAGCTTTCTTT	CASGTFEAFF
.	TRBJ1-2	TRBD1	TRBV7-9	TGTGCCAGCAGTGCCGGACAGGGATTACACTATGGCTACACCTTC	CASSAGQGLHYGYTF
.	TRBJ1-1	TRBD1	TRBV2	TGTGCCAGCAGTGAAACCGGACAGGGAGAGGCTTTCTTT	CASSETGQGEAFF
once	TRBJ2-5	.	TRBV18	TGTGCCAGCTCCTCTACGGAGACCCAGTACTTC	CASSSTETQYF
.	TRBJ1-1	TRBD1	TRBV29-1	TGCAGCGTTGATCCCCGAGGGGGCGGCACTGAAGCTTTCTTT	CSVDPRGGGTEAFF
.	TRBJ2-7	TRBD1	TRBV5-4	TGTGCCAGCAGTTCCCGGGACAGGGCTTACGAGCAGTACTTC	CASSSRDRAYEQYF
few	TRBJ1-4	.	TRBV7-9	TGTGCCTTTGGGGGGAATGAAAAACTGTTTTTT	CAFGGNEKLFF
.	TRBJ1-2	.	TRBV30	TGTGCCTGGAAGGGGAACCGGGTCCCAGGCTACACCTTC	CAWKGNRVPGYTF
.	TRBJ2-6	.	TRBV19	TGTGCCAGTAGCCGATGGAGGGGTTCGGGGGCCAACGTCCTGACTTTC	CASSRWRGSGANVLTF
.	TRBJ2-7	.	TRBV28	TGTGCCAGCATCGCCTCGGGGTACGAGCAGTACTTC	CASIASGYEQYF
.	TRBJ2-3	.	TRBV19	TGTGCCAGTAGTAAAGTGTCAGCGGATACGCAGTATTTT	CASSKVSADTQYF
.	TRBJ2-1	.	TRBV7-2	TGTGCCAGCAGCCCAGCCAAGGGGGGGGAGCAGTTCTTC	CASSPAKGGEQFF
.	TRBJ1-5	.	TRBV6-5	TGTGCCAGCAATACCAGGTGGGGCAGAAATCAGCCCCAGCATTTT	CASNTRWGRNQPQHF
.	TRBJ1-2	TRBD1	TRBV7-9	TGTGCCAGCAGCTACCCCGGTGGCAGGGGGGACACCTTC	CASSYPGGRGDTF
few	TRBJ2-5	TRBD2	TRBV6-1	TGTGCCAGCAGTGGGGGGGTACCGGGACTAGCGGGGCAAGAGACCCAGTACTTC	CASSGGVPGLAGQETQYF
.	TRBJ2-3	.	TRBV30	TGTGCCTGGCGGTCAAGACGGGTTTCTAGCACAGATACGCAGTATTTT	CAWRSRRVSSTDTQYF
.	TRBJ1-1	TRBD1	TRBV9	TGTGCCAGCCCCTGGACGGCAGGGGGCTGGTACACTGAAGCTTTCTTT	CASPWTAGGWYTEAFF
.	TRBJ1-2	TRBD1	TRBV18	TGTGCCAGCTCACCGCGGACAGGGGATAACTATGGCTACACCTTC	CASSPRTGDNYGYTF
.	TRBJ2-5	TRBD2	TRBV7-2	TGTGCCAGCAGCCGTAGCGGGGCAAACGGGGAGACCCAGTACTTC	CASSRSGANGETQYF
.	TRBJ2-7	.	TRBV6-6	TGTGCCACCCATGGCTGGGGCAGGGTCGAGCAGTACTTC	CATHGWGRVEQYF
.	TRBJ1-2	TRBD1	TRBV6-1	TGTGCCAGCAGTGCAGGGGGTGGCTATGGCTACACCTTC	CASSAGGGYGYTF
.	TRBJ1-1	TRBD1	TRBV29-1	TGCAGCGTTGTACCAGGGGGCATAGAAGCTTTCTTT	CSVVPGGIEAFF
.	TRBJ1-2	.	TRBV4-2	TGTGCCAGCAGAGACAGCTATGGCTACACCTTC	CASRDSYGYTF
once	TRBJ1-2	.	TRBV28	TGTGCCAGCAGTTTACTGGCCGACTATGGCTACACCTTC	CASSLLADYGYTF